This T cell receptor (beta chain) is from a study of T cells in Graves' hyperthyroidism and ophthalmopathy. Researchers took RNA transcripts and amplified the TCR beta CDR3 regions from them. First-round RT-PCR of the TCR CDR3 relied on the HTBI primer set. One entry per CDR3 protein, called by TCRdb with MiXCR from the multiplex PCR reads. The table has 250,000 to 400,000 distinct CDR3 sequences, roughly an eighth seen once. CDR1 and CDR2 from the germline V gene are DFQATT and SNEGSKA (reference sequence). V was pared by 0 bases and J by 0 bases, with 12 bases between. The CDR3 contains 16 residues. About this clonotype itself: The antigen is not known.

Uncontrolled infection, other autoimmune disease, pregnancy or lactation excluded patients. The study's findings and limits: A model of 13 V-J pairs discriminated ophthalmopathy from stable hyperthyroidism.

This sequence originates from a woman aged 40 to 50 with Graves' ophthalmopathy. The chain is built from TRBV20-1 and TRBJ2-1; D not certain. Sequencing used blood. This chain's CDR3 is CSARESAESSYNEQFF. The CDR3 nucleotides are TGCAGTGCTAGAGAGTCCGCAGAGAGCTCCTACAATGAGCAGTTCTTC.